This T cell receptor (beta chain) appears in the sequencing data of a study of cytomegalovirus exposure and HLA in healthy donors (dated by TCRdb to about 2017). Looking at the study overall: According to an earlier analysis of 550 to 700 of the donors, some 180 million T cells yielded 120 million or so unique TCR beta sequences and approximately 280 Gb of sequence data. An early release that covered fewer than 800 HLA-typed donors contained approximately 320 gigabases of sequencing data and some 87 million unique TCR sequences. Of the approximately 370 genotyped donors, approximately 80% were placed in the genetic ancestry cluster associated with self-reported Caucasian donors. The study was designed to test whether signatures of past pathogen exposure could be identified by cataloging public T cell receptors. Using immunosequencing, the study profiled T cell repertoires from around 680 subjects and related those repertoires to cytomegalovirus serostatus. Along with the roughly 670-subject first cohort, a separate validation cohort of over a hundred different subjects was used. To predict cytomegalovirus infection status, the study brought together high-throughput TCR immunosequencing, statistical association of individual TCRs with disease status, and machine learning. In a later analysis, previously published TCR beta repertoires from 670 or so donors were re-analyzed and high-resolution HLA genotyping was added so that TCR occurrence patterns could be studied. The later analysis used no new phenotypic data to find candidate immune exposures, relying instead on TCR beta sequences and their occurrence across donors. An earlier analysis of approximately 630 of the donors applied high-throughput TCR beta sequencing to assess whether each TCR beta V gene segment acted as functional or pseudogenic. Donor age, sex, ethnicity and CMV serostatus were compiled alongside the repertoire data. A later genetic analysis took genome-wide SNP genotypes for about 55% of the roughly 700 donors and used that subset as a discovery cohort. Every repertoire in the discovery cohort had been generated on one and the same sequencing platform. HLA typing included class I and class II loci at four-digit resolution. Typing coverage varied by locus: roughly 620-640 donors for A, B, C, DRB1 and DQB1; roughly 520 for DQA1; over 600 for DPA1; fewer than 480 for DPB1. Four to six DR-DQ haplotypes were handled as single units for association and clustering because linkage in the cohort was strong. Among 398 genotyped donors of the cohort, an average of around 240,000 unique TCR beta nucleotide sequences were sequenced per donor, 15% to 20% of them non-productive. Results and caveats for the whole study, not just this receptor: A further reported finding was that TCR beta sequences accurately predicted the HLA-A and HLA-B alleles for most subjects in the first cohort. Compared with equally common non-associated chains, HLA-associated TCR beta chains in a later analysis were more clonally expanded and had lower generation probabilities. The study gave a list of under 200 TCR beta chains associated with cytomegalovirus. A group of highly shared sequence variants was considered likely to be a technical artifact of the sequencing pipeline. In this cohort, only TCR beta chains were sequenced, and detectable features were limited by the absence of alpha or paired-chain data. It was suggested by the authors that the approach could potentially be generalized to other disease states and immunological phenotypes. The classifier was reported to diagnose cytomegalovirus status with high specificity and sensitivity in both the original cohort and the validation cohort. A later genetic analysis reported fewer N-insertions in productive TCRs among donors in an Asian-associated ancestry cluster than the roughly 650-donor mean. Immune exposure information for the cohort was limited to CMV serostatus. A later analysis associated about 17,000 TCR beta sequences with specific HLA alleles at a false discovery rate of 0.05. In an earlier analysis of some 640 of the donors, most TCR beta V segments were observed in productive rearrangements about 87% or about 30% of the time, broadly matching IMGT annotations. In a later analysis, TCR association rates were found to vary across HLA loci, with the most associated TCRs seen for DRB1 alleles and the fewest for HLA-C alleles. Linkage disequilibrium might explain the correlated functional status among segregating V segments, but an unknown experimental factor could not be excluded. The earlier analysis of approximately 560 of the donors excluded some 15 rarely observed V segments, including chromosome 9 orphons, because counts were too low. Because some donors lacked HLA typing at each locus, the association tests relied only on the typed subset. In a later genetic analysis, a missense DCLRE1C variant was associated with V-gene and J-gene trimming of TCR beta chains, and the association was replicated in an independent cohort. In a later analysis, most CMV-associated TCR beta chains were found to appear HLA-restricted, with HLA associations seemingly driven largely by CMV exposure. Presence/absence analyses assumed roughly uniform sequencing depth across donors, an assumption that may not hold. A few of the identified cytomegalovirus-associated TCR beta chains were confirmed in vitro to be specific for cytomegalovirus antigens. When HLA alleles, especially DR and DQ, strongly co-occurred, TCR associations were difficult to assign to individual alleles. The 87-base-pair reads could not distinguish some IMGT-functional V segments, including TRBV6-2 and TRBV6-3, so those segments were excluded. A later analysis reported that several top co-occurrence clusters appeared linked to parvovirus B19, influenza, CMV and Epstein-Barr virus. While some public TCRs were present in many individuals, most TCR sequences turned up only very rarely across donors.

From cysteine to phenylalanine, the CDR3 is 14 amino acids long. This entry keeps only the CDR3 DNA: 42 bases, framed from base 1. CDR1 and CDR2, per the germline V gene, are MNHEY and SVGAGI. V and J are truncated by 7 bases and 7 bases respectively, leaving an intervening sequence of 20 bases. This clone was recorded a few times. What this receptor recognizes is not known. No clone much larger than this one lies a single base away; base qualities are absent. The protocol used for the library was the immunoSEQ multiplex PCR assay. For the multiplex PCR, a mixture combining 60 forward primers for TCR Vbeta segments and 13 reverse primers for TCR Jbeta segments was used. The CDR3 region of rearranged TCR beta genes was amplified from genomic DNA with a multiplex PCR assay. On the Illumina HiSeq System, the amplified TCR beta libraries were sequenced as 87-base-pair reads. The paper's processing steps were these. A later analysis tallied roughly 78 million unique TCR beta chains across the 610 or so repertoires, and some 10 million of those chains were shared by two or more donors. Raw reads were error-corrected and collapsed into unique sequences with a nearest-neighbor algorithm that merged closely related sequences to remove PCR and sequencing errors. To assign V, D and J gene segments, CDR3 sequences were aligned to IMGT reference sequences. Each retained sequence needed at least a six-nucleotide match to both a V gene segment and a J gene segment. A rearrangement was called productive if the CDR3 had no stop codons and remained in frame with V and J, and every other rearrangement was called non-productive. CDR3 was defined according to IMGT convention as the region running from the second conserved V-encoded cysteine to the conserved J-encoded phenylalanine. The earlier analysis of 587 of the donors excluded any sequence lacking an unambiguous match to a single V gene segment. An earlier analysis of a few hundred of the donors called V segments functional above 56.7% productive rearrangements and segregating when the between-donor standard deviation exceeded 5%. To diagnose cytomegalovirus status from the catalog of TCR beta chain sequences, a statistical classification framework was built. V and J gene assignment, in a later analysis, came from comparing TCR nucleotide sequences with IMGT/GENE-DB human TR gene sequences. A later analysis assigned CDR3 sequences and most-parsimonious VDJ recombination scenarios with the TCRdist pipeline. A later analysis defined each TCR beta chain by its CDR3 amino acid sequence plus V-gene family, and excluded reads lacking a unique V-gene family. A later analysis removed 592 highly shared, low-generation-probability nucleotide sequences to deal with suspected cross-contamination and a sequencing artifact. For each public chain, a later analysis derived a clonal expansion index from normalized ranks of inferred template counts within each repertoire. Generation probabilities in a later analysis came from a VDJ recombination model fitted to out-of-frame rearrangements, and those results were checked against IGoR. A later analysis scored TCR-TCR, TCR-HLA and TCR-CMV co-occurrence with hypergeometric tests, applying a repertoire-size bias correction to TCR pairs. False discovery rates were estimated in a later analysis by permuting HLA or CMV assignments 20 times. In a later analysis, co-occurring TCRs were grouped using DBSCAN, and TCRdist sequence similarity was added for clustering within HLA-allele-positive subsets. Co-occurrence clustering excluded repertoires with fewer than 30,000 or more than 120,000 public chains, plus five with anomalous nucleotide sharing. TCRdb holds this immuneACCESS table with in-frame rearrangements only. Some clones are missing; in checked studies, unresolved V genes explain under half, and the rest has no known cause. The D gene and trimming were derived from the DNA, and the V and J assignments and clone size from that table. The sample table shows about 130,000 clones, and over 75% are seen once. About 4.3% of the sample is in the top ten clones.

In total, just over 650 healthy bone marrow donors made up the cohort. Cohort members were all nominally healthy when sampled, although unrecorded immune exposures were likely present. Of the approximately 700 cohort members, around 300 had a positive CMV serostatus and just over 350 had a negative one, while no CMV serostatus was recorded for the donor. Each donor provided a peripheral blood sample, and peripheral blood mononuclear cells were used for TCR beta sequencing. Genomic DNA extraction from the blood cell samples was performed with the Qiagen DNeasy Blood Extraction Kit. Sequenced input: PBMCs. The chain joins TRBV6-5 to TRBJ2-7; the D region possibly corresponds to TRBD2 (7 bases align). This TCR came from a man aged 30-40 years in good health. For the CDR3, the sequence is CASTPRGGGREQYF. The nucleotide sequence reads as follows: TGTGCCAGCACCCCCCGGGGAGGGGGAAGGGAGCAGTACTTC.